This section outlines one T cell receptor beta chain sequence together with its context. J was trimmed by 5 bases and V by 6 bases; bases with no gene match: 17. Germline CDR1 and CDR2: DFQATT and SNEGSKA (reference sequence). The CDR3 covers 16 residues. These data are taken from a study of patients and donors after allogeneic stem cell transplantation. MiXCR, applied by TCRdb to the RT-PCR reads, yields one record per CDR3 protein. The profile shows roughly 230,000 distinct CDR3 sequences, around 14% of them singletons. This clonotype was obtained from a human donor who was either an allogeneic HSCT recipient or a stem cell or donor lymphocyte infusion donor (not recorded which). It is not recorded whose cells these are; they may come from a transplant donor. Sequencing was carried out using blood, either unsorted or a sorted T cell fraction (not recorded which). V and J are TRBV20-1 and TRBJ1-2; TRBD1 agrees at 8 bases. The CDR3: CSASLLGRGRTYGYTF. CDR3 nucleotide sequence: TGCAGTGCGTCACTTCTCGGCAGGGGGCGGACGTATGGCTACACCTTC.